These 26 T cell receptor beta chains were all obtained from the same sample, sequenced in a study of shared clonotypes between healthy human individuals. Assay used: immunoSEQ multiplex PCR; TCRdb lists only in-frame clones, some missing. Of some 2.3 million clones in the sample, 85% to 95% were seen once. Material for sequencing was naive CD4+ T cells from PBMCs. The sample's subset: CD45RA+ positively selected. The receptors stem from a man aged 18 to 30 in good health. Some clones in this sample may be carry-over from other donors' samples.

V usage is TRBV4-3 and J usage is TRBJ2-7; the D is unclear. Trimming removed 2 bases from V and 3 bases from J, with 8 bases in between. The CDR3 consists of 13 residues. Germline V CDR1 and CDR2: LGHNA, YSLEER. The CDR3 DNA reads TGCGCCAGCAGCCAACCGCGTTACTACGAGCAGTACTTC. Translating gives CASSQPRYYEQYF.

This clone has a single count. V usage is TRBV6-6 and J usage is TRBJ2-5; the match to TRBD2 covers 13 bases. TRBJ2-7 matches the DNA end more closely, so the J call is doubtful. Germline CDR1 and CDR2: MNHNY and SVGAGI (reference sequence). The CDR3 has 15 amino acids. CDR3 nucleotide sequence: TGTGCCAGCAGACGACTAGCGGGAGGCCCCAGCGAGCAGTACTTC. It yields the protein CASRRLAGGPSEQYF.

V usage is TRBV15 and J usage is TRBJ1-2; D uncertain. Germline V gene lookup returns CDR1 LNHNV and CDR2 YYDKDF (reference sequence). The CDR3 consists of 16 residues. V shed 0 bases and J shed 1 base, with 12 bases lying between them. CDR3: CATSRDGSVVNYGYTF. DNA of the CDR3: TGTGCCACCAGCAGAGATGGGTCTGTCGTTAACTATGGCTACACCTTC. The entire variable domain, with the rest obtained from reference TRBV15 and TRBJ1-2, is as follows: DAMVIQNPRYQVTQFGKPVTLSCSQTLNHNVMYWYQQKSSQAPKLLFHYYDKDFNNEADTPDNFQSRRPNTSFCFLDIRSPGLGDTAMYLCATSRDGSVVNYGYTFGSGTRLTVV.

V usage is TRBV25-1 and J usage is TRBJ1-4; a weak D match, TRBD1 (5 bases). Germline V CDR1 and CDR2: MGHDK, SYGVNS. The CDR3 totals 13 residues. Trimming took off 2 bases at V and 15 bases at J, with 16 bases between the two ends. The CDR3 is CASSELWGDLMFF. The CDR3 DNA follows: TGTGCCAGCAGTGAACTATGGGGGGACCTTATGTTTTTT.

The rearrangement uses TRBV6-1 and TRBJ2-7; no reliable D call. The V gene lost 6 bases and the J gene lost 5 bases, with 17 bases spanning the gap. The CDR3 runs 14 residues. Germline CDR1 reads MNHNS; CDR2 reads SASEGT. This CDR3 is CASRLTVPSDEQYF. For the CDR3, the DNA is TGTGCCAGCAGGTTAACAGTTCCCTCGGACGAGCAGTACTTC.

The chain joins TRBV2 to TRBJ2-2; 8 positions match TRBD2. The CDR3 runs to 13 residues. Trimming cost V 7 bases and J 5 bases; bases outside gene matches: 3. Germline assignment: CDR1 SNHLY and CDR2 FYNNEI. CDR3 coding DNA: TGTGCCAGCACAGCGGGAGTTACCGGGGAGCTGTTTTTT. Protein product: CASTAGVTGELFF.

The chain recombines TRBV19 with TRBJ1-3; no firm D call. V was pared by 6 bases and J by 0 bases, with 15 bases between. In germline, CDR1 is LNHDA, CDR2 SQIVND (reference sequence). The CDR3 runs to 16 residues. CDR3: CASRLPSDGSGNTIYF. CDR3 nucleotide sequence: TGTGCCAGTAGGCTGCCGTCGGACGGCTCTGGAAACACCATATATTTT.

The chain couples TRBV7-9 to TRBJ2-3; 8 bases align to TRBD2. Germline CDR1 is SEHNR and CDR2 is FQNEAQ (reference sequence). The CDR3 has 16 amino acids. Unmatched junction bases numbered 10, after V lost 3 bases and J lost 5 bases. CDR3 nucleotide sequence: TGTGCCAGCAGCTTCTATGCGGCGGCGGGAGGAGATACGCAGTATTTT. The encoded protein is CASSFYAAAGGDTQYF.

The genes are TRBV11-2 and TRBJ1-2, with a tentative D call TRBD1 (5 bases). The CDR3 totals 15 residues. Trimming removed 1 base from V and 4 bases from J, with 13 bases in between. Germline assignment: CDR1 SGHAT and CDR2 FQNNGV. CDR3 nucleotide sequence: TGTGCCAGCAGCTTAGCGGGGCAGGGATCCTATGGCTACACCTTC. It yields the protein CASSLAGQGSYGYTF.

The chain couples TRBV2 to TRBJ1-2; the D is unclear. The germline gives CDR1 SNHLY, CDR2 FYNNEI. This CDR3 is built from 16 residues. V shed 1 base and J shed 0 bases, with 12 bases lying between them. CDR3 residues: CASSEGGRPANYGYTF. In nucleotides, the CDR3 is TGTGCCAGCAGTGAAGGCGGACGGCCAGCTAACTATGGCTACACCTTC.

The table lists this clone with a count of one. This sample also contains other DNA sequences that code for the same CDR3. This chain joins TRBV9 and TRBJ2-1, with D possibly matching TRBD2 (6 bases). The germline V and J ends were trimmed by 1 base and 0 bases, with 8 bases remaining between them. The germline CDR1 and CDR2 sequences are SGDLS and YYNGEE. The CDR3 has 15 residues. As DNA, the CDR3 is TGTGCCAGCAGCGTATCCGGGAGCTCCTACAATGAGCAGTTCTTC. Residues: CASSVSGSSYNEQFF.

The chain carries TRBV11-2 and TRBJ2-7; weak D call: TRBD2 (6 bases). The germline CDR1 and CDR2 sequences are SGHAT and FQNNGV. With 6 bases removed from V and 3 bases from J, the gap between germline ends came to 12 bases. The CDR3 contains 13 residues. CDR3 in amino acids: CASSRPGDYEQYF. The CDR3 nucleotides are TGTGCCAGCAGTCGACCGGGGGACTACGAGCAGTACTTC.

The chain links TRBV18 to TRBJ2-3; D is unclear. CDR1 is KGHSH and CDR2 is LQKENI in the germline V gene. The CDR3 runs 11 residues. V shed 4 bases and J shed 4 bases, with 3 bases lying between them. CDR3 in amino acids: CASSHPDTQYF. In nucleotides, the CDR3 is TGTGCCAGCTCACACCCAGATACGCAGTATTTT.

The chain is built from TRBV28 and TRBJ1-2; no firm D call. The CDR3 is 13 amino acids. CDR1 is MDHEN, CDR2 SYDVKM, per germline. V shed 10 bases and J shed 7 bases, with 19 bases lying between them. CDR3 amino acids: CATPRDRAGGYTF. The CDR3, as DNA: TGTGCCACTCCACGGGATCGGGCGGGTGGCTACACCTTC.

The chain employs TRBV7-2 and TRBJ2-2; 8 bases match TRBD1. V shed 5 bases, J shed 0 bases, and the junction held 5 bases outside the gene matches. CDR3 length: 16 amino acids. Per the germline V gene, CDR1 is SGHTA and CDR2 is FQGNSA. The CDR3 bases are TGTGCCAGCAGCCTCGGGACAGGAACGAACACCGGGGAGCTGTTTTTT. Encoded protein: CASSLGTGTNTGELFF.

This clone was seen only a few times. J is TRBJ1-4 and V is TRBV6-6, with D possibly TRBD1 on 6 matching bases. Germline loops: CDR1 MNHNY, CDR2 SVGAGI (reference sequence). CDR3 length: 11 amino acids. V shed 6 bases and J shed 13 bases, with 12 bases lying between them. In nucleotides, the CDR3 is TGTGCCAGCAGCACCCAGACAGGACTGTTTTTT. Its translation: CASSTQTGLFF.

V usage is TRBV5-5 and J usage is TRBJ1-4; TRBD1 aligns across 7 bases. CDR1 is SGHKS, CDR2 YYEKEE, per germline (reference sequence). The J segment lost 7 bases and the V segment lost 1 base, leaving 13 bases of the junction unmatched. The CDR3 totals 17 residues. CDR3 nucleotide sequence: TGTGCCAGCAGCTTGTGGACACAGGGGACGGGCGGTGAAAAACTGTTTTTT. Translating gives CASSLWTQGTGGEKLFF.

The chain combines TRBV5-6 with TRBJ2-1, with D perhaps TRBD1 (6 bases). From germline, CDR1 is SGHDT and CDR2 YYEEEE. Trimming took off 1 base at V and 1 base at J, with 15 bases between the two ends. The CDR3 runs 17 residues. In DNA form, the CDR3 reads TGTGCCAGCAGCTTGTTGGATTCAGGGGCTTCCTACAATGAGCAGTTCTTC. It translates to CASSLLDSGASYNEQFF.

The chain is built from TRBV28 and TRBJ1-4; D unclear. In germline, CDR1 is MDHEN, CDR2 SYDVKM. The V gene lost 3 bases and the J gene lost 7 bases, with 9 bases spanning the gap. This CDR3 comprises 13 residues. This CDR3 is CASSLNFGEKLFF. In DNA form, the CDR3 reads TGTGCCAGCAGTTTGAATTTCGGTGAAAAACTGTTTTTT.

This rearrangement joins TRBV10-3 to TRBJ2-3; the match to TRBD2 covers 7 bases. Per the germline V gene, CDR1 is ENHRY and CDR2 is SYGVKD. Germline trimming cut 3 bases from V and 4 bases from J; bases unmatched to any gene: 10. The CDR3 sequence is 16 residues long. The CDR3 is CAISDQASGFADTQYF. Here the CDR3 DNA reads TGTGCCATCAGTGATCAGGCTAGCGGTTTCGCAGATACGCAGTATTTT.

The DNA of the CDR3 is TGTGCCAGCAGTTACTTACAGGACTTGAACACTGAAGCTTTCTTT. It codes for CASSYLQDLNTEAFF. This chain uses TRBV6-5 with TRBJ1-1; D is perhaps TRBD1 (5 bases). This CDR3 comprises 15 residues. V dropped 1 base and J dropped 0 bases, with 9 bases sitting between them. CDR1 is MNHEY and CDR2 is SVGAGI in the germline V gene.

The chain joins TRBV2 to TRBJ1-1, with 7 positions matching TRBD1. CDR3 size: 13 residues. The V gene's germline CDR1 is SNHLY and CDR2 FYNNEI. Trimming at V came to 10 bases and at J to 8 bases, leaving 13 bases not matched to a gene. This CDR3 reads CAKSTGRSTEAFF. CDR3 DNA: TGTGCCAAATCGACAGGGCGGTCAACGGAAGCTTTCTTT.

Note on this clone: Different DNA sequences within this sample yield the same CDR3. The CDR3 sequence is CSVSGTANQPQHF. DNA for the CDR3: TGCAGCGTCTCCGGGACAGCTAATCAGCCCCAGCATTTT. V usage is TRBV29-1 and J usage is TRBJ1-5; 7 positions match TRBD1. V shed 6 bases, J shed 4 bases, and the junction held 6 bases outside the gene matches. This CDR3 region has 13 residues. Germline CDR1 and CDR2: SQVTM and ANQGSEA.

This chain connects TRBV11-3 to TRBJ2-3; the D is unclear. The CDR3 sequence is 16 residues long. CDR1 and CDR2 from the germline V gene are SGHNT and YENEEA. V lost 7 bases and J 1 base, leaving 18 bases between the germline ends. CDR3: CASNQRPPLGTDTQYF. Here the CDR3 DNA reads TGTGCCAGCAACCAGAGGCCCCCCCTGGGCACAGATACGCAGTATTTT.

The rearrangement uses TRBV20-1 and TRBJ2-1, with a possible D match to TRBD2 (6 bases). This CDR3 spans 11 amino acids. V dropped 5 bases and J dropped 9 bases, with 11 bases sitting between them. Per germline, CDR1 DFQATT and CDR2 SNEGSKA (reference sequence). CDR3 sequence (DNA): TGCAGTGCTCCGGGACTCGGTGAGCAGTTCTTC. This gives the protein CSAPGLGEQFF.

The chain combines TRBV5-5 with TRBJ2-5; the D is unclear. Germline loops: CDR1 SGHKS, CDR2 YYEKEE (reference sequence). This CDR3 comprises 13 residues. V shed 3 bases and J shed 5 bases, with 11 bases lying between them. As DNA, the CDR3 is TGTGCCAGCAGCTCCGTGTATGGCGAGACCCAGTACTTC. This translates into CASSSVYGETQYF.